These 2 T cell receptor beta chains share one sample of origin, sequenced in a study of T-cell reconstitution after alpha-beta-depleted transplantation in children. TCRbeta library construction was performed incorporating unique molecular identifiers. TCRdb re-analysed the PCR reads in MiXCR, keeping a single row per CDR3 protein. The sample has approximately 150,000 distinct CDR3 sequences; 8.8% are singletons. The material was PBMCs, mostly from graft donor cells, obtained 180 days after TCRalphabeta/CD19-depleted stem cell transplant. These receptors were taken from a female patient between 2 and 15 years old who had a stem cell transplant for congenital amegakaryocytic thrombocytopenia, so the T cells may come from the graft donor.

This clonotype has a count of ten or more. The chain recombines TRBV12-5 with TRBJ2-7, with TRBD1 matching over 7 bases. This CDR3 is 13 amino acids long. The ends lost 6 bases at V and 6 bases at J; junction bases unmatched: 8. The germline V gene encodes CDR1 LGHNT and CDR2 FRNRAP. CDR3 DNA: TGTGCTAGTGGCCTCGACAGGGTACGCGAGCAGTACTTC. Residues: CASGLDRVREQYF.

The V and J genes are TRBV7-8 and TRBJ2-5; 8 bases are a match to TRBD2. Per the germline V gene, CDR1 is SGHVS and CDR2 is FQNEAQ. With 4 bases clipped from V and 3 bases from J, the junction kept 7 bases outside the gene matches. CDR3 length: 15 residues. The CDR3 loop is CASSSPGRAKETQYF. The CDR3, as DNA: TGTGCCAGCAGCTCCCCCGGGAGGGCCAAAGAGACCCAGTACTTC.